The clone carrying this T cell receptor (beta chain) is judged medium-sized. The antigen is not known. The J segment lost 4 bases and the V segment lost 1 base, leaving 6 bases of the junction unmatched. The CDR3 is 14 residues long. CDR1 is SQVTM and CDR2 is ANQGSEA in the germline V gene. These data come from a study of spatial heterogeneity in lung cancer. Study details: Raw reads contained each unique TCR and UMI combination more than ten times on average. General study results and limits: Within tumors, counts of expanded alpha and beta TCRs tracked tumor mutation counts. The study estimated around 7% alpha and over 12% beta chain coverage of tumor T cells.

One entry per CDR3 protein, called by TCRdb with MiXCR from the 5' RACE reads. The table lists 12,000 to 15,000 distinct CDR3 sequences, approximately 7% of them singletons, with around 10% in the top ten. Sample time point: sample taken at primary tumor resection. The 72 donors had untreated early-stage non-small cell lung cancer. The V call is TRBV29-1, the J call TRBJ2-5; TRBD2 matches 7 bases. The sequenced sample was lung tumor tissue, obtained at surgery. This TCR was recovered from a male donor with early-stage non-small cell lung cancer. In DNA form, the CDR3 reads TGCAGCGTTGAAGGTGGGAGGGCTCGAGAGACCCAGTACTTC. Protein: CSVEGGRARETQYF.